The clone carrying this T cell receptor beta chain was detected a few times. The antigen remains undetermined. This specimen belongs to a study of T-cell memory formation after mild COVID-19. Study summary: Largely, TCR clusters stayed within a single donor.

TCRdb re-derived calls from the 5' RACE reads in MiXCR, one entry per CDR3 protein. In the table there are hundreds of thousands of distinct CDR3 sequences, approximately 20% of which are singletons. This CDR3 spans 13 amino acids. V dropped 3 bases and J dropped 6 bases, with 11 bases sitting between them. CDR1 is SGHDN, CDR2 FVKESK, per germline. General study results and limits: There was no confirmation that second-wave clones peaking on day 37 were SARS-CoV-2 specific. Contracting clones localized mainly to CM and EM when CD4+ and mainly to EMRA when CD8+.

The material sequenced was PBMCs or a T cell subset sorted from them (not recorded which). The V call is TRBV14, the J call TRBJ1-1; possible D gene TRBD1, 5 bases. This clonotype was sampled from an adult woman who had mild COVID-19 (a few samples of this study predate the infection). Cell type and time point are not known. The chain's CDR3 is CASSHIPGPEAFF. The CDR3 DNA sequence: TGTGCCAGCAGCCATATTCCGGGACCTGAAGCTTTCTTT.